This entry concerns a single T cell receptor (beta chain). Its target is not known. This sample is part of a study of a mutant IDH1 vaccine in newly diagnosed glioma. The wider study: Every participant had undergone radiotherapy, temozolomide, or both before, and most underwent both.

General study points: It seemed that pseudoprogression was not linked to changes in the top peripheral T cell clonotypes.

TCRdb's copy holds only in-frame clones and misses some; the assay was immunoSEQ multiplex PCR. The sample lists 45,000 to 60,000 clones; about 83% were seen once. Looked up from germline, CDR1 is SQVTM and CDR2 is ANQGSEA. Trimming took off 1 base at V and 6 bases at J, with 12 bases between the two ends. The CDR3 loop spans 13 amino acids. Time point defined: baseline, week 1 (first vaccination visit). The treatment denotes: pre-vaccination baseline after standard-of-care therapy. Newly diagnosed WHO grade 3 or 4 IDH1-mutant, ATRX-lost astrocytomas were identified in the donors. V gene TRBV29-1 combines with J gene TRBJ1-2; D possibly corresponds to TRBD1 (5 bases). The TCR sequence derives from a woman in her thirties or forties with glioma. The starting material was PBMCs, obtained from a glioma patient treated with radiotherapy, temozolomide or both. In DNA, the CDR3 is TGCAGCGTTGAAGTGGGGGGATCCCATGGCTACACCTTC. Its protein is CSVEVGGSHGYTF.